These 2 T cell receptor beta chains were sequenced from one sample in a study of cytotoxic CD8 clonotypes in ibrutinib-treated CLL. Repertoires were generated with immunoSEQ multiplex PCR, while TCRdb's copy carries only in-frame clones and drops some. The sample contains 200,000 or so clones, about 75% of which appear only once. Sequencing used PBMCs, obtained after 12 months of ibrutinib treatment. These receptors were taken from a human donor with chronic lymphocytic leukemia.

This clone has just a few counts. The chain uses TRBV6-5 and TRBJ2-6; D gene ambiguous. Per germline, CDR1 MNHEY and CDR2 SVGAGI. CDR3 length equals 15 residues. Trimming stripped 6 bases from V and 1 base from J, with 10 bases between. The CDR3 here is CASSQGKSGANVLTF. CDR3 sequence (DNA): TGTGCCAGCAGCCAAGGGAAATCTGGGGCCAACGTCCTGACTTTC.

V and J are TRBV5-1 and TRBJ2-5; 11 bases are a match to TRBD2. The CDR3 sequence is 16 residues long. Germline V lookup: CDR1 SGHRS, CDR2 YFSETQ. With 2 bases clipped from V and 2 bases from J, the junction kept 5 bases outside the gene matches. CDR3 amino acids: CASSLGLAGGQETQYF. CDR3 DNA sequence: TGCGCCAGCAGCTTAGGGCTAGCGGGGGGACAAGAGACCCAGTACTTC.